The next 21 T cell receptor beta chains were all read from a single sample in a study of prognosis after radiotherapy for stage I lung cancer. Two-round multiplex PCR on genomic DNA was the method by which TCR beta CDR3 was amplified. The authors ran first-round PCR with primers specific to each TRBV and TRBJ gene. One entry per CDR3 protein results from TCRdb running MiXCR on the multiplex PCR reads. Found here are about 59,000 distinct CDR3 sequences, approximately 25% of them singletons; the top ten hold 6% to 9%. Sequenced here: PBMCs, sampled before or after stereotactic body radiation therapy (not recorded which). Receptor source: a donor aged 50 or older with non-small cell lung cancer.

This clonotype was recorded many times. V and J are TRBV19 and TRBJ1-5; D is possibly TRBD1 (6 bases). CDR1 LNHDA and CDR2 SQIVND come from the germline V gene (reference sequence). The CDR3 extends over 15 amino acids. The germline V and J ends were trimmed by 2 bases and 3 bases, with 11 bases remaining between them. The CDR3 protein is CASSINRADNQPQHF. In DNA, the CDR3 is TGTGCCAGTAGTATAAACAGGGCCGACAATCAGCCCCAGCATTTT.

Concerning this clonotype itself: A far larger clone is just one base off, so this is likely a read error. The chain employs TRBV6-5 and TRBJ2-3; TRBD1 or TRBD2 may be the D gene (6 bases each). This CDR3 comprises 16 residues. Trimming pared 7 bases from V and 6 bases from J, leaving 23 bases between. Germline loops: CDR1 MNHEY, CDR2 SVGAGI. CDR3: CASIKQKGGGADTQYF. DNA for the CDR3: TGTGCCAGCATCAAACAAAAAGGGGGAGGCGCGGATACGCAGTATTTT.

About this clonotype: Its ends do not fully match the called genes, so a read error is possible. The chain recombines TRBV19 with TRBJ2-3; no definite D call. The CDR3 totals 15 residues. CDR1 LNHDA and CDR2 SQIVND come from the germline V gene (reference sequence). The CDR3 spells CASSVLSGRTDTQYF. The DNA for the CDR3 is TGTGCCAGTAGTGTTCTCAGTGGTCGTACAGATACACAGTATTTT.

This clonotype has at least ten counts. This chain uses TRBV7-9 with TRBJ1-2; no reliable D call. Trimming left V 7 bases short and J 3 bases short, with 12 bases between. Germline lookup yields CDR1 SEHNR and CDR2 FQNEAQ (reference sequence). This CDR3 region has 13 residues. The CDR3 region is CASIDTGDYGYTF. The CDR3 DNA reads as TGTGCCAGCATCGACACCGGGGACTATGGCTACACCTTC. The full variable domain, its missing parts supplied by reference TRBV7-9 and TRBJ1-2, is DTGVSQNPRHKITKRGQNVTFRCDPISEHNRLYWYRQTLGQGPEFLTYFQNEAQLEKSRLLSDRFSAERPKGSFSTLEIQRTEQGDSAMYLCASIDTGDYGYTFGSGTRLTVV.

This chain connects TRBV10-3 to TRBJ2-5; D gene ambiguous. V was shortened by 0 bases and J by 5 bases, with 16 bases between the two germline ends. CDR3 length equals 16 residues. Looked up from germline, CDR1 is ENHRY and CDR2 is SYGVKD. In DNA form, the CDR3 reads TGTGCCATCAGTGAGTCAGGTCTAGGCAGCGCGGAGACCCAGTACTTC. Protein product: CAISESGLGSAETQYF.

Concerning this clonotype: This may arise from a read error, as a much more abundant clone is one base away. The genes are TRBV15 and TRBJ1-2; tentatively, D is TRBD1 (5 bases). The CDR3 covers 14 residues. V was cut by 0 bases and J by 7 bases, with 12 bases left in between. CDR1 LNHNV and CDR2 YYDKDF come from the germline V gene (reference sequence). In DNA, the CDR3 is TGTGCCACCAGCAGAGAGTGGGGGAGGGCTGGCTACACCTTC. This sequence encodes CATSREWGRAGYTF.

Note on this clonotype: It is likely a read error: a sequence one base away is far more abundant. The rearrangement joins TRBV6-9 to TRBJ2-2, with 8 bases that match TRBD1. Germline V gene sequence: CDR1 MNHGY, CDR2 SVAAGI. This CDR3 spans 15 amino acids. CDR3 DNA sequence: TGTGCCAGCAGTTACAGGGGGCAGAACACCTGGGAGCTGTTTTTT. Translation gives CASSYRGQNTWELFF.

At least ten counts were recorded for this clonotype. The V and J genes are TRBV7-9 and TRBJ1-1; a possible D gene is TRBD1 (6 bases). The germline V and J ends were trimmed by 0 bases and 6 bases, with 11 bases remaining between them. The germline V gene encodes CDR1 SEHNR and CDR2 FQNEAQ (reference sequence). The CDR3 runs to 14 residues. The chain's CDR3 is CASSLAEGQPEAFF. DNA for the CDR3: TGTGCCAGCAGCTTAGCAGAAGGACAGCCTGAAGCTTTCTTT. The variable domain in full, completed from reference TRBV7-9 and TRBJ1-1, reads DTGVSQNPRHKITKRGQNVTFRCDPISEHNRLYWYRQTLGQGPEFLTYFQNEAQLEKSRLLSDRFSAERPKGSFSTLEIQRTEQGDSAMYLCASSLAEGQPEAFFGQGTRLTVV.

The rearrangement joins TRBV6-1 to TRBJ2-1; maybe TRBD1 (6 bases). The V end was cut by 6 bases, the J end by 9 bases, with 18 bases between. CDR3 length equals 14 residues. From germline, CDR1 is MNHNS and CDR2 SASEGT. The CDR3, as DNA: TGTGCCAGCAGCAGCGTGGGGGCCAGGCGTGAGCAGTTCTTC. The encoded protein is CASSSVGARREQFF.

This clonotype was counted many times. The CDR3 sequence is CASRLRPPYDNGYTF. The CDR3 region has the DNA TGTGCCAGCAGACTCAGGCCCCCATACGACAATGGCTACACCTTC. The chain recombines TRBV6-1 with TRBJ1-2; no clear D gene. The CDR3 length is 15 residues. V gave up 6 bases and J gave up 6 bases, with 20 bases separating them. CDR1 MNHNS and CDR2 SASEGT come from the germline V gene.

This clonotype was seen many times. The gene calls are TRBV14 and TRBJ1-5; D is uncertain. V was pared by 6 bases and J by 3 bases, with 9 bases between. Germline-derived CDR1 and CDR2 are SGHDN and FVKESK. CDR3 length equals 13 residues. The CDR3 DNA sequence: TGTGCCAGCAGTCTAACCCTCAATCAGCCCCAGCATTTT. Translated, it gives CASSLTLNQPQHF.

This clonotype was detected ten times or more. This chain connects TRBV2 to TRBJ1-5; possibly TRBD1 for D (5 bases). Germline CDR1 and CDR2: SNHLY and FYNNEI. The CDR3 has 13 residues. The ends were cut back, 7 bases at V and 5 bases at J, with 12 bases in the middle. DNA of the CDR3: TGTGCCAGCAATCTTGGCAGGGATCAGCCCCAGCATTTT. Translation gives CASNLGRDQPQHF. Supplemented by reference TRBV2 and TRBJ1-5, the full variable domain reads EPEVTQTPSHQVTQMGQEVILRCVPISNHLYFYWYRQILGQKVEFLVSFYNNEISEKSEIFDDQFSVERPDGSNFTLKIRSTKLEDSAMYFCASNLGRDQPQHFGDGTRLSIL.

This clonotype was found many times. J is TRBJ2-7 and V is TRBV20-1, with 9 bases lining up with TRBD2. The CDR3 runs to 14 residues. Germline CDR1 is DFQATT and CDR2 is SNEGSKA (reference sequence). V was pared by 5 bases and J by 7 bases, with 12 bases of the junction left unmatched. The CDR3 DNA reads as TGCAGTGCTCCTGAAGGGCTAGCGGGGTGGGAGCAGTACTTC. This gives the protein CSAPEGLAGWEQYF.

Of note for this clonotype: At one boundary the junction diverges from the germline segment, which might be a read error. V is TRBV6-5 and J is TRBJ1-3; the match to TRBD1 covers 7 bases. Germline V lookup: CDR1 MNHEY, CDR2 SVGAGI. This CDR3 region has 20 residues. In nucleotides, the CDR3 is TGTGCCAGCAGTTATACTACTTCGGCAGGGGGTACCTTCTCTGGGAACACCATATATTTT. Translating gives CASSYTTSAGGTFSGNTIYF.

On this clonotype: This likely reflects a read error, since a far larger clone is one base away. The J gene is TRBJ2-3, the V gene TRBV6-4; 12 bases map to TRBD1. The CDR3 sequence is 15 residues long. Germline loops: CDR1 MRHNA, CDR2 SNTAGT. V gave up 7 bases and J gave up 8 bases; unmatched junction bases: 10. The CDR3 sequence is CASINGTGGAGTQYF. CDR3 sequence (DNA): TGTGCCAGCATTAACGGGACAGGGGGCGCGGGTACGCAGTATTTT.

This clonotype was picked up a small number of times. It is likely a read error: a sequence one base away is far more abundant. The J gene is TRBJ2-1, the V gene TRBV6-2 or TRBV6-3, with unresolved D. This CDR3 comprises 12 residues. Germline CDR1 is MNHEY and CDR2 is SVGEGT. Trimming pared 6 bases from V and 8 bases from J, leaving 11 bases between. The DNA of the CDR3 is TGTGCCAGCAGCCCCGCAACAGATGAGCAGTTCTTC. This sequence encodes CASSPATDEQFF.

This clonotype was seen ten or more times. V and J are TRBV2 and TRBJ1-5; D might be TRBD1 (5 bases). Germline CDR1 is SNHLY and CDR2 is FYNNEI. Trimming removed 3 bases at V and 0 bases at J, with 9 bases between. This CDR3 spans 15 amino acids. The CDR3 bases are TGTGCCAGCAGTGATTCGAGGGGTAGCAATCAGCCCCAGCATTTT. It yields the protein CASSDSRGSNQPQHF. Combining the CDR3 with reference TRBV2 and TRBJ1-5 gives the whole variable domain EPEVTQTPSHQVTQMGQEVILRCVPISNHLYFYWYRQILGQKVEFLVSFYNNEISEKSEIFDDQFSVERPDGSNFTLKIRSTKLEDSAMYFCASSDSRGSNQPQHFGDGTRLSIL.

This clonotype was found many times. The chain has TRBV24-1 and TRBJ2-5, with D unclear. Germline V lookup: CDR1 KGHDR, CDR2 SFDVKD. The CDR3 totals 12 residues. V lost 5 bases and J lost 13, with 16 bases in between. CDR3 DNA sequence: TGTGCCACCAGTGGGACCCCGGGTTCGAGGTACTTC. Residues: CATSGTPGSRYF.

This clonotype is classed as medium-sized. This chain links TRBV6-4 with TRBJ1-6; unclear D gene. V lost 6 bases to trimming and J lost 9 bases, with 12 bases between them. This CDR3 has 13 amino acids. Per germline, CDR1 MRHNA and CDR2 SNTAGT. CDR3 DNA: TGTGCCAGCAGACGGGAGCCGGGTTCACCCCTCCACTTT. Translation: CASRREPGSPLHF.

This clonotype was detected ten times or more. This sequence joins TRBV4-1 and TRBJ2-3; no clear D. Trimming left V 1 base short and J 1 base short, with 6 bases between. CDR1 and CDR2 (germline): MGHRA, YSYEKL. The CDR3 length is 14 residues. The CDR3 spells CASSQVRGTDTQYF. The CDR3 DNA is TGCGCCAGCAGCCAAGTAAGGGGCACAGATACGCAGTATTTT.

This clonotype came up many times. V gene TRBV5-1 combines with J gene TRBJ2-1; D is undetermined. V shed 0 bases and J shed 10 bases, with 11 bases lying between them. Germline V gene sequence: CDR1 SGHRS, CDR2 YFSETQ. The CDR3 runs 13 residues. CDR3 region: CASSLVVFGEQFF. The CDR3 coding sequence is TGCGCCAGCAGCTTGGTTGTGTTTGGGGAGCAGTTCTTC.